This T cell receptor (beta chain) was captured in a study of chemoradiotherapy in HPV16-positive cancers. In the study overall: Candidate HPV-specific clones and shared TCR motifs came from a couple of HPV16-positive patients. The study's findings and limits: During treatment, candidate HPV-specific clones and E7-related motifs expanded in tumor. Better recurrence-free survival went with HPV-responsive T-cell expansion in HPV16-positive patients.

This clone was detected only a few times. The antigen is not known. Some clones are missing from TCRdb's copy, which holds only in-frame ones; the method was immunoSEQ multiplex PCR. The repertoire holds about 7,900 clones, with around 82% as singletons. Sampling took place from a patient who underwent chemoradiotherapy. This receptor was identified in a human donor with HPV-associated anogenital cancer.

The CDR3 DNA sequence: TGCGCCAGCAGCCAAGAGTCAGGATTCTCTGGGGCCAACGTCCTGACTTTC. This encodes CASSQESGFSGANVLTF. This chain connects TRBV4-3 to TRBJ2-6, with unresolved D. Trimming stripped 0 bases from V and 0 bases from J, with 9 bases between. CDR3 length: 17 residues. Germline V lookup: CDR1 LGHNA, CDR2 YSLEER.